The sequence of this T cell receptor (beta chain) was determined in a study of resident and recirculating memory T cells in vitiligo. Study-wide background: No cells were sorted; samples were homogenized just before genomic DNA extraction.

The germline gives CDR1 SGHNT, CDR2 YYREEE (reference sequence). The CDR3 has 17 amino acids. Trimming pared 3 bases from V and 6 bases from J, leaving 23 bases between. General study points: Non-conserved TCRs across sites and patients suggested distinct clones per lesion. Vitiligo lesions lacked a unique dominant clone, and clonality varied.

Sequenced by immunoSEQ multiplex PCR; TCRdb stores in-frame clones only, minus some. The sample contains 75,000 to 95,000 clones, under 95% of which appear only once. Patients who had received treatment within the previous three months were excluded. This clone was seen once. Its antigen is not identified. The TCR originated in a male donor with vitiligo. The sample was blood. J is TRBJ2-3 and V is TRBV5-4; maybe TRBD2 (6 bases). The chain's CDR3 is CASSWGLATPPGDTQYF. CDR3 sequence (DNA): TGTGCCAGCAGCTGGGGTCTAGCGACACCTCCCGGGGATACGCAGTATTTT.